This entry features one T cell receptor beta chain sequence. The target antigen is unknown. This specimen comes from a study of vaccination and CD4 T cells after COVID-19. For the study at large: The study drew post-COVID samples a median about 95 days after diagnosis (range 35 to 161).

Treatment of the sample: roughly 10-day PBMC culture with coronavirus spike peptide pools or control peptides (ViraFEST assay). For ViraFEST, peptide pools expanded antigen-specific T cells, after which the TCRs were sequenced. Germline V lookup: CDR1 MNHNS, CDR2 SASEGT. The trim removed 7 bases at V and 3 bases at J, leaving 12 bases unmatched. There are 16 residues in the CDR3. CD4+ T cells that had been cultured provided DNA sequenced with the Oncomine TCR Beta short-read assay. TCRdb called the PCR reads again in MiXCR, with one record for every CDR3 protein. The table lists some 22,000 distinct CDR3 sequences, around two thirds of them singletons. The study, taken as a whole, reports: For convalescent patients, a median about 86% of reactive clones surfaced exclusively after vaccination.

The source is a human donor who received a COVID-19 vaccine. This material consisted of CD4+ T cells from blood, cultured in vitro, taken before SARS-CoV-2 vaccination. V and J are TRBV6-1 and TRBJ1-2; TRBD1 aligns across 9 bases. The CDR3 nucleotides read TGTGCCAGCAAACTACAGGGGGCGCGATTGGACTATGGCTACACCTTC. Its translation: CASKLQGARLDYGYTF.